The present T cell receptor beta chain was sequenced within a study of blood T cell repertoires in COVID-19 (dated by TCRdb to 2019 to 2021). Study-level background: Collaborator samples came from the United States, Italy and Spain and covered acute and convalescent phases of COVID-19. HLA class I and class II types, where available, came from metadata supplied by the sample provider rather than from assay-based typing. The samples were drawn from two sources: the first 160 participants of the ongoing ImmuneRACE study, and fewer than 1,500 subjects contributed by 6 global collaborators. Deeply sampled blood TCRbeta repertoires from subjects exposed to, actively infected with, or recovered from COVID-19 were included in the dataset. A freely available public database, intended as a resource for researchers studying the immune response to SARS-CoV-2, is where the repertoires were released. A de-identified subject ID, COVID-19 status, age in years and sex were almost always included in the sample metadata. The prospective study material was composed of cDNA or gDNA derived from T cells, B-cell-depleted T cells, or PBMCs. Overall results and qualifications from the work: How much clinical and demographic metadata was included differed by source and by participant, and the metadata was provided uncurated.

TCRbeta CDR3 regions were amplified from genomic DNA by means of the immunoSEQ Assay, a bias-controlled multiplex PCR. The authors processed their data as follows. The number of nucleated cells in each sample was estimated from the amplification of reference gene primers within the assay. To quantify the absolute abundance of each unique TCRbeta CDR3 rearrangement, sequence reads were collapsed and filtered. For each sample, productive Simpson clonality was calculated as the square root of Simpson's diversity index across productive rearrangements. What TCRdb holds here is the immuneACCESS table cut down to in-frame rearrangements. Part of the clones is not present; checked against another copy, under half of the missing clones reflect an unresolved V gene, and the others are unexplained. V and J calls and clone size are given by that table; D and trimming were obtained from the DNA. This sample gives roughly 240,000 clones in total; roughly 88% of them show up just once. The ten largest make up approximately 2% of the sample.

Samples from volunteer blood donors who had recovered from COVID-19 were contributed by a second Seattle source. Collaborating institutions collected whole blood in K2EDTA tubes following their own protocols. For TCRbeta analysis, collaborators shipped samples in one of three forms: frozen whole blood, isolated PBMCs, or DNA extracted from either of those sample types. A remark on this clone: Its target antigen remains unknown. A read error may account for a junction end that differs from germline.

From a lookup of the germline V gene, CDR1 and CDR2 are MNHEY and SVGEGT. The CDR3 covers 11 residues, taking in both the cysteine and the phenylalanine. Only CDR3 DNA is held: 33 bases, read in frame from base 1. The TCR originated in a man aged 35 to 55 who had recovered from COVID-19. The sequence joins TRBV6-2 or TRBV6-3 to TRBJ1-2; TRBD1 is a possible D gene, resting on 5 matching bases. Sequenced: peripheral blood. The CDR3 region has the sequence CASSYPDSLAF. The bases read TGTGCCAGCAGTTACCCCGACAGTCTCGCCTTC.